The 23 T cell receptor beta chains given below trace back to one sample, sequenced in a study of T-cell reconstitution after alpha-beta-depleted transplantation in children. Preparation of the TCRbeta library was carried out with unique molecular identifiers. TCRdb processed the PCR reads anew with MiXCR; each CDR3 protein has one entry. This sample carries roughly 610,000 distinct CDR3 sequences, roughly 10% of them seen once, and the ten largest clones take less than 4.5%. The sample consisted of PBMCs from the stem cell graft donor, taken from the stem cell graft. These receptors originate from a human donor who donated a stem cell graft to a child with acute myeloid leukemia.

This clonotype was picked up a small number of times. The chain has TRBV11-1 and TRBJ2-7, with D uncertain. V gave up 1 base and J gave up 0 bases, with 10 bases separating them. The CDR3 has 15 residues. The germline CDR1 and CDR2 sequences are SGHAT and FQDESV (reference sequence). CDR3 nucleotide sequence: TGTGCCAGCAGCTTAGGGTATCAGGTCTCCTACGAGCAGTACTTC. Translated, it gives CASSLGYQVSYEQYF.

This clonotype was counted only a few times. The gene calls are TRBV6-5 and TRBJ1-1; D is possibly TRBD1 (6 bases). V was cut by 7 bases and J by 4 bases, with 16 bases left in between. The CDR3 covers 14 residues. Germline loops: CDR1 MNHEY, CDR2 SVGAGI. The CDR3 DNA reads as TGTGCCAGCACCCGCAGGGGTGGGACCACTGAAGCTTTCTTT. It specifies CASTRRGGTTEAFF.

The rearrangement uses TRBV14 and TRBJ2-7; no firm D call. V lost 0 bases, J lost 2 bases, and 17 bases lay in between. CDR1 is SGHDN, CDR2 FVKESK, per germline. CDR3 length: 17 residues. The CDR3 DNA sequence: TGTGCCAGCAGCCAAGAGGGCGGCCGCCTCCTCACCTACGAGCAGTACTTC. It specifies CASSQEGGRLLTYEQYF.

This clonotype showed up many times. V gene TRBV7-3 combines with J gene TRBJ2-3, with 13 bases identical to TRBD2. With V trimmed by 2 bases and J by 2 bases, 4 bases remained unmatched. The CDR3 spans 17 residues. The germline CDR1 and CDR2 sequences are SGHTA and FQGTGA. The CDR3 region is CASSLGTSGMLTDTQYF. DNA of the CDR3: TGTGCCAGCAGCTTAGGGACTAGCGGGATGCTCACAGATACGCAGTATTTT.

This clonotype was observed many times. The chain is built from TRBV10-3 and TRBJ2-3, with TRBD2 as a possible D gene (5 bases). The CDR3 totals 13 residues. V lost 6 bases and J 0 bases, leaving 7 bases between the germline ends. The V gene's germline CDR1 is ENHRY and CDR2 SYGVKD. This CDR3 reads CAIRADSTDTQYF. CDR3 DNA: TGTGCCATCAGAGCGGACAGCACAGATACGCAGTATTTT.

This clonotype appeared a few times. CDR3: CASSPAGGNEQFF. CDR3 in DNA: TGTGCCAGCAGTCCAGCGGGAGGGAATGAGCAGTTCTTC. The chain links TRBV25-1 to TRBJ2-1, with 10 bases matching TRBD2. J gave up 7 bases and V 5 bases, and 2 bases lay outside the gene matches. This CDR3 is 13 amino acids long. The germline V gene encodes CDR1 MGHDK and CDR2 SYGVNS.

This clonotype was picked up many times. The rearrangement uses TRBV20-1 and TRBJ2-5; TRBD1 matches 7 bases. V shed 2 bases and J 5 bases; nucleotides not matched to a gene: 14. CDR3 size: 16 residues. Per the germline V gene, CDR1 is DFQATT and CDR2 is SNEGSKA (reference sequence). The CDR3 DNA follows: TGCAGTGCTAGAAATCTGGCAGGGGGATTTGGGGAGACCCAGTACTTC. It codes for CSARNLAGGFGETQYF.

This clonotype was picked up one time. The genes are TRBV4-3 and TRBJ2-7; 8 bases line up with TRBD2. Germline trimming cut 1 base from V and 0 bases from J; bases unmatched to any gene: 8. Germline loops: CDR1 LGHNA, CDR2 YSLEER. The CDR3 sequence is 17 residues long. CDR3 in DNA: TGCGCCAGCAGCCAAGCAGTCGCGGGAGGCCTCTCCTACGAGCAGTACTTC. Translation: CASSQAVAGGLSYEQYF.

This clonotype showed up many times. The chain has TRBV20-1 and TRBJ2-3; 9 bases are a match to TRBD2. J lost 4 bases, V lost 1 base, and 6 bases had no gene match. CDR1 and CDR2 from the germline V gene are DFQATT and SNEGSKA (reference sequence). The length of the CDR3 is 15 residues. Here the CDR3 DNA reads TGCAGTGCTAGAGTCCCCAGGACTAGCGCAGATACGCAGTATTTT. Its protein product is CSARVPRTSADTQYF.

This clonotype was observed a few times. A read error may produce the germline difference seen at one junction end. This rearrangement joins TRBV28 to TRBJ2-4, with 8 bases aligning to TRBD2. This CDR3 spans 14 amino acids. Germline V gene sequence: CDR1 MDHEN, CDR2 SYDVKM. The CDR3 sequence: CASTLAGPQNIQYF. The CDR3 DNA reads TGTGCCAGCACTTTAGCGGGACCCCAAAACATTCAGTACTTC.

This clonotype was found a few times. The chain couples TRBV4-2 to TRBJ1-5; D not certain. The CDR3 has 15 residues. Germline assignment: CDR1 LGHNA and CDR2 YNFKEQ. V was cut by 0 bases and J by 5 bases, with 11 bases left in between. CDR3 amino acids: CASSQDQQPHQPQHF. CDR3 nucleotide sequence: TGTGCCAGCAGCCAAGATCAACAGCCCCATCAGCCCCAGCATTTT.

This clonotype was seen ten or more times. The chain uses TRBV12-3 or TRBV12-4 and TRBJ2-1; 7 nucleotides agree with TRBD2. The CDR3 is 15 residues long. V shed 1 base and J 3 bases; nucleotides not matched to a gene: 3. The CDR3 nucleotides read TGTGCCAGCAGTTTAGTGCGGGGGTTCTACAATGAGCAGTTCTTC. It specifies CASSLVRGFYNEQFF.

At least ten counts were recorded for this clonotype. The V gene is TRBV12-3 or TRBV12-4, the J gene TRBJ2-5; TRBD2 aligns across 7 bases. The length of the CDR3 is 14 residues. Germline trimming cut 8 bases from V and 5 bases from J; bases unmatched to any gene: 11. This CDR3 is CASGAAGYSETQYF. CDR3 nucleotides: TGTGCCAGCGGGGCAGCGGGATATTCGGAGACCCAGTACTTC.

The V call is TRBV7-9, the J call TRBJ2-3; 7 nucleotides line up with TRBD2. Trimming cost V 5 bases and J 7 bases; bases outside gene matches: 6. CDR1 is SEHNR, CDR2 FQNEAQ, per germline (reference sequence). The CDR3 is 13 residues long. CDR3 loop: CASSPGRAYTQYF. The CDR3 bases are TGTGCCAGCAGCCCGGGGAGGGCGTATACGCAGTATTTT.

Written as DNA, the CDR3 is TGTGCCTGGAGGTTAGCGGGAGGATCAGATACGCAGTATTTT. It specifies CAWRLAGGSDTQYF. The chain employs TRBV30 and TRBJ2-3; 10 bases are a match to TRBD2. This CDR3 is built from 14 residues. Germline-derived CDR1 and CDR2 are GTSNPN and SVGIG (reference sequence). V shed 3 bases, J shed 4 bases, and the junction held 4 bases outside the gene matches.

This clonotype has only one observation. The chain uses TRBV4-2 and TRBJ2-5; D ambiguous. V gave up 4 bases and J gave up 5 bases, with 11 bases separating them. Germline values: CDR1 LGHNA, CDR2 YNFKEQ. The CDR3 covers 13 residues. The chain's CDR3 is CASSLTLGETQYF. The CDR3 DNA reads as TGTGCCAGCAGCCTCACTCTAGGGGAGACCCAGTACTTC.

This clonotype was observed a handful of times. CDR3 amino acids: CASSRPSGDIQYF. Written as DNA, the CDR3 is TGTGCCAGCAGCAGGCCTAGCGGGGACATTCAGTACTTC. The chain combines TRBV7-9 with TRBJ2-4, with 9 bases aligning to TRBD2. The CDR3 sequence is 13 residues long. Germline CDR1 SEHNR, CDR2 FQNEAQ (reference sequence). Trimming cost V 5 bases and J 8 bases; bases outside gene matches: 4.

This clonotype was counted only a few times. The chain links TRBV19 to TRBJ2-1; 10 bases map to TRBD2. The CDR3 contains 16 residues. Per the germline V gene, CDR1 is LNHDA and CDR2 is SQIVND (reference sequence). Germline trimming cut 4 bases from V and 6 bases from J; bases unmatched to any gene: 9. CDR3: CASSSLLAGECNEQFF. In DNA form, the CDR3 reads TGTGCCAGTAGTAGCCTTCTAGCGGGAGAGTGCAATGAGCAGTTCTTC. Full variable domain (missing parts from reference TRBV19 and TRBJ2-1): DGGITQSPKYLFRKEGQNVTLSCEQNLNHDAMYWYRQDPGQGLRLIYYSQIVNDFQKGDIAEGYSVSREKKESFPLTVTSAQKNPTAFYLCASSSLLAGECNEQFFGPGTRLTVL.

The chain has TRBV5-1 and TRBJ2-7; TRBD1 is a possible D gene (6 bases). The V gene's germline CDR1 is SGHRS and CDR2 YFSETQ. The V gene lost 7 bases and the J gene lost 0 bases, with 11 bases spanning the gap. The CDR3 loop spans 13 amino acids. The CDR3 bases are TGCGCCAGCGGCGGACAGCCCTCCTACGAGCAGTACTTC. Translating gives CASGGQPSYEQYF.

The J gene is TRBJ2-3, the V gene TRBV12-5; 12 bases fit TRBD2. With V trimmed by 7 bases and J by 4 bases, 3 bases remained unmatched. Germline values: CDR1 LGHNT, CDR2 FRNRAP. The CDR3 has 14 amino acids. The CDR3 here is CASAPSGRADTQYF. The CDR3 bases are TGTGCTAGTGCCCCTAGCGGGAGGGCAGATACGCAGTATTTT.

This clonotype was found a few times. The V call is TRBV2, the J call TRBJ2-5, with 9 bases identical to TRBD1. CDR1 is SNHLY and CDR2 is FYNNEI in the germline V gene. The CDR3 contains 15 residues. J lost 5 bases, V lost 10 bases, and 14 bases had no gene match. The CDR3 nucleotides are TGTGCCATACTACCCTGGGGACAGGGCTATGAGACCCAGTACTTC. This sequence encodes CAILPWGQGYETQYF.

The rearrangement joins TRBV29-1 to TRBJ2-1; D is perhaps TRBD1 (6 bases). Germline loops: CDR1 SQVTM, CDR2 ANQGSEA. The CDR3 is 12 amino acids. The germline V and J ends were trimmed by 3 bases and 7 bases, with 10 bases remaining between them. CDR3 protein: CSVEGAVNEQFF. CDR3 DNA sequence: TGCAGCGTTGAGGGGGCAGTTAATGAGCAGTTCTTC.

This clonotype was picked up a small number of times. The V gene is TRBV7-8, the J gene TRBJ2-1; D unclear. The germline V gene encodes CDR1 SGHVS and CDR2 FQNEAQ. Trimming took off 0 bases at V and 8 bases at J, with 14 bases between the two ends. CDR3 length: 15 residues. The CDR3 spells CASSLAKRTSHEQFF. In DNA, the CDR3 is TGTGCCAGCAGCTTAGCTAAGCGCACGTCCCATGAGCAGTTCTTC.